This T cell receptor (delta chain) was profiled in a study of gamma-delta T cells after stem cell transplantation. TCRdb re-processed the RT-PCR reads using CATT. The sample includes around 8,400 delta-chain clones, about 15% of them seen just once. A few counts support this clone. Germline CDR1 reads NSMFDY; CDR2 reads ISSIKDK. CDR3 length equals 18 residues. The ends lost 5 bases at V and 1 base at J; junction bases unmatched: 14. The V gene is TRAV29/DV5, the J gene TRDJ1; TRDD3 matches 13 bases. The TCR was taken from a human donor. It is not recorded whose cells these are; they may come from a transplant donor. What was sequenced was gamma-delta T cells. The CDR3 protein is CAARGSGLGDTLTDKLIF. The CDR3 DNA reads TGTGCAGCCCGCGGTTCGGGACTGGGGGATACGCTCACCGATAAACTCATCTTT.